This entry lists 14 T cell receptor beta chains sequenced from one sample in a study of Ad26.COV2.S vaccination and SARS-CoV-2 variants. Measured with immunoSEQ multiplex PCR; TCRdb has only the in-frame clones, and not every one. The sample yields more than 300,000 clones, around four fifths seen once. Treatment indicated: 19 received Ad26.COV2.S at low or high dose, single or two shots; roughly five received placebo; per-sample allocation not given. Vaccine and placebo recipients were sampled on day 63 after the first injection. The input for sequencing was peripheral blood, taken in a trial of Ad26.COV2.S vaccine versus placebo. These receptors all come from a person between 18 and 60 years old who received the Ad26.COV2.S COVID-19 vaccine or a placebo.

This chain joins TRBV2 and TRBJ2-5, with D perhaps matching TRBD2 (7 bases). Trimming pared 8 bases from V and 4 bases from J, leaving 20 bases between. The germline V gene has CDR1 SNHLY and CDR2 FYNNEI. The CDR3 totals 15 residues. DNA of the CDR3: TGTGCCAGCCGCCGTGGGGGGGCTGGGTCAGAGACCCAGTACTTC. This sequence encodes CASRRGGAGSETQYF. Based on the CDR3 plus reference TRBV2 and TRBJ2-5, the full variable domain is EPEVTQTPSHQVTQMGQEVILRCVPISNHLYFYWYRQILGQKVEFLVSFYNNEISEKSEIFDDQFSVERPDGSNFTLKIRSTKLEDSAMYFCASRRGGAGSETQYFGPGTRLLVL.

This chain uses TRBV30 with TRBJ1-3, with D hard to call. Per the germline V gene, CDR1 is GTSNPN and CDR2 is SVGIG (reference sequence). The CDR3 extends over 13 amino acids. The ends were cut back, 2 bases at V and 4 bases at J, with 9 bases in the middle. As DNA, the CDR3 is TGTGCCTGGAGTCGGGCAGCGGGAAACACCATATATTTT. Its protein is CAWSRAAGNTIYF.

V is TRBV5-6 and J is TRBJ1-2, with 8 bases aligning to TRBD1. The CDR3 sequence is 15 residues long. Germline trimming cut 0 bases from V and 4 bases from J; bases unmatched to any gene: 5. The germline CDR1 and CDR2 sequences are SGHDT and YYEEEE. CDR3 sequence: CASSLVGQGAYGYTF. The CDR3, as DNA: TGTGCCAGCAGCTTGGTCGGACAGGGAGCCTATGGCTACACCTTC. The entire variable domain, with the rest obtained from reference TRBV5-6 and TRBJ1-2, is as follows: DAGVTQSPTHLIKTRGQQVTLRCSPKSGHDTVSWYQQALGQGPQFIFQYYEEEERQRGNFPDRFSGHQFPNYSSELNVNALLLGDSALYLCASSLVGQGAYGYTFGSGTRLTVV.

J is TRBJ1-5 and V is TRBV5-8; D remains ambiguous. Between the trimmed V and J ends, which lost 0 bases and 3 bases, there was a span of 10 bases. This CDR3 spans 15 amino acids. The germline gives CDR1 SGHTS, CDR2 YDEGEE. The DNA of the CDR3 is TGTGCCAGCAGCTTGGTAGGGCAGAACAATCAGCCCCAGCATTTT. Protein product: CASSLVGQNNQPQHF.

The rearrangement joins TRBV7-9 to TRBJ1-3, with D possibly TRBD1 on 6 matching bases. The germline V and J ends were trimmed by 4 bases and 0 bases, with 13 bases remaining between them. Germline V CDR1 and CDR2: SEHNR, FQNEAQ (reference sequence). The CDR3 is made up of 16 amino acids. The CDR3 region is CASSSQGTSSGNTIYF. CDR3 in DNA: TGTGCCAGCAGCTCCCAGGGGACAAGCTCTGGAAACACCATATATTTT.

This clone was recorded a few times. The DNA for the CDR3 is TGTGCCAGCAGTGAATGGGAGGGACCTTTTAATGAAAAACTGTTTTTT. It is translated as CASSEWEGPFNEKLFF. V usage is TRBV25-1 and J usage is TRBJ1-4; possible D gene TRBD1, 5 bases. The CDR3 extends over 16 amino acids. With 1 base removed from V and 4 bases from J, the gap between germline ends came to 13 bases. CDR1 and CDR2 from the germline V gene are MGHDK and SYGVNS.

The CDR3 loop is CASSLQTVMTGELFF. In DNA form, the CDR3 reads TGTGCCAGCAGCTTACAGACAGTTATGACCGGGGAGCTGTTTTTT. The J gene is TRBJ2-2, the V gene TRBV7-2; a possible D gene is TRBD1 (5 bases). CDR3 length: 15 amino acids. Trimming left V 2 bases short and J 5 bases short, with 12 bases between. CDR1 and CDR2 (germline): SGHTA, FQGNSA.

The chain combines TRBV3-1 (or the pseudogene TRBV3-2) with TRBJ1-5, with 10 bases that match TRBD1. The germline gives CDR1 LGHDT, CDR2 YNNKEL (reference sequence). The trim removed 3 bases at V and 2 bases at J, leaving 1 base unmatched. The CDR3 runs 15 residues. The CDR3: CASSQGTGGNQPQHF. Written as DNA, the CDR3 is TGTGCCAGCAGCCAGGGGACAGGGGGCAATCAGCCCCAGCATTTT.

The chain couples TRBV6-6 to TRBJ1-1, with no clear D. This CDR3 comprises 14 residues. Between the trimmed V and J ends, which lost 5 bases and 0 bases, there was a span of 10 bases. Germline V gene data show CDR1 as MNHNY and CDR2 as SVGAGI (reference sequence). CDR3 loop: CASSLNGMNTEAFF. The CDR3 bases are TGTGCCAGCAGTCTGAACGGAATGAACACTGAAGCTTTCTTT.

V usage is TRBV7-2 and J usage is TRBJ1-2, with D perhaps matching TRBD1 (5 bases). This CDR3 comprises 14 residues. CDR1 and CDR2 (germline): SGHTA, FQGNSA. V was trimmed by 1 base and J by 8 bases, leaving 14 bases between them. The CDR3 region has the DNA TGTGCCAGCAGCTTAGAGTTGGGAGGGGTCGGCTACACCTTC. Its protein is CASSLELGGVGYTF.

The CDR3: CASRSGQGAKGYTF. The DNA for the CDR3 is TGCGCCAGCAGGTCGGGACAGGGGGCAAAAGGCTACACCTTC. The chain is built from TRBV5-1 and TRBJ1-2; 12 bases align to TRBD1. The CDR3 totals 14 residues. V trimming: 5 bases; J trimming: 8 bases; junction bases outside the gene matches: 7. Germline V gene sequence: CDR1 SGHRS, CDR2 YFSETQ.

The chain links TRBV2 to TRBJ2-5; the D gene could be TRBD1 or TRBD2 (5 bases each). V shed 8 bases and J shed 5 bases, with 15 bases lying between them. The germline gives CDR1 SNHLY, CDR2 FYNNEI. This CDR3 comprises 13 residues. CDR3 nucleotide sequence: TGTGCCAGCGCGGGCAGGGAGAGGGAGACCCAGTACTTC. Its translation: CASAGRERETQYF. Filled out from reference TRBV2 and TRBJ2-5, the complete variable domain reads EPEVTQTPSHQVTQMGQEVILRCVPISNHLYFYWYRQILGQKVEFLVSFYNNEISEKSEIFDDQFSVERPDGSNFTLKIRSTKLEDSAMYFCASAGRERETQYFGPGTRLLVL.

The rearrangement joins TRBV2 to TRBJ2-3, with TRBD2 matching over 13 bases. The germline CDR1 and CDR2 sequences are SNHLY and FYNNEI. This CDR3 is 16 amino acids long. J gave up 2 bases and V 4 bases, and 3 bases lay outside the gene matches. The CDR3: CASSGGTSGATDTQYF. CDR3 nucleotides: TGTGCCAGCAGTGGGGGGACTAGCGGGGCCACAGATACGCAGTATTTT.

This clone was seen only a few times. One end of the junction varies from germline; a read error may be responsible. This chain connects TRBV2 to TRBJ1-3; 7 nucleotides line up with TRBD1. Germline CDR1 reads SNHLY; CDR2 reads FYNNEI. CDR3 size: 15 residues. CDR3 bases: TGTGCCAGCAGCGAAGGACAGGCCTCTGGAAACACCATATATTTT. Protein sequence: CASSEGQASGNTIYF.